This T cell receptor (beta chain) was captured in a study of blood T cells in healthy people across ages. Overall study findings and caveats: Strong correlation existed between TCR beta diversity and naive T cell percentage. Naive and antigen-experienced cells could not be conclusively compared, given unsorted PBMCs. Significant beta diversity loss was already apparent by age about 42, declining roughly linearly.

Worth noting for this clonotype: Its antigen is as yet unknown.

Together with a sample-barcoded 5' primer, a J-beta primer mix was included in a second PCR lasting 7 to 11 cycles. Every molecule of cDNA carried a tag from a template-switch adaptor with 12 random nucleotides. TCRdb re-called the 5' RACE reads through MiXCR, storing one row per CDR3 protein. The sample consists of about a million distinct CDR3 sequences, roughly 51% of them appearing once. The sequencing input was blood. This TCR was recovered from a woman aged 55-75 years in good health.

The CDR3 spells CAWSVEGQGPGYTF. As DNA, the CDR3 is TGTGCCTGGAGTGTAGAGGGACAGGGCCCCGGCTACACCTTC. This chain connects TRBV30 to TRBJ1-2; TRBD1 matches at 9 bases. This CDR3 region has 14 residues. The junction had 7 bases not matched to a gene; V was cut back by 0 bases and J by 8 bases. Per the germline V gene, CDR1 is GTSNPN and CDR2 is SVGIG (reference sequence).